These T cell receptor beta chains were read from a single sample in a study of chemoradiotherapy in HPV16-positive cancers. This table comes from immunoSEQ multiplex PCR, and its TCRdb copy is limited to in-frame clones, with some not included. The data show approximately 34,000 clones, 89% seen once. The specimen comprised blood, sampled from a patient who underwent chemoradiotherapy. Every receptor here comes from a human donor with HPV-associated anogenital cancer. Both conserved end residues are part of each CDR3. Fields, in order: J gene, V gene, clone size, D gene, CDR3 protein, CDR3 DNA. The D gene is left open where the match is weak. Size is stated for part of the rows, as once, few or many counts, or as a class when the clone is expanded.

j_gene: TRBJ1-5; v_gene: TRBV6-1; abundance: .; d_gene: .; CDR3aa: CASSEDGMGPQHF; CDR3nt: TGTGCCAGCAGTGAAGACGGGATGGGGCCCCAGCATTTT
j_gene: TRBJ2-2; v_gene: TRBV9; abundance: .; d_gene: .; CDR3aa: CASSVAGAYGELFF; CDR3nt: TGTGCCAGCAGCGTAGCCGGGGCCTACGGGGAGCTGTTTTTT
j_gene: TRBJ2-1; v_gene: TRBV7-2; abundance: .; d_gene: TRBD1; CDR3aa: CASSLGQGAGEQFF; CDR3nt: TGTGCCAGCAGCTTAGGACAGGGGGCGGGTGAGCAGTTCTTC
j_gene: TRBJ2-1; v_gene: TRBV5-4; abundance: .; d_gene: .; CDR3aa: CASSLASGQYNEQFF; CDR3nt: TGTGCCAGCAGCTTGGCCTCCGGCCAGTACAATGAGCAGTTCTTC
j_gene: TRBJ2-7; v_gene: TRBV19; abundance: .; d_gene: TRBD2; CDR3aa: CASSIVAGAGGEQYF; CDR3nt: TGTGCCAGTAGTATTGTAGCGGGGGCCGGCGGCGAGCAGTACTTC
j_gene: TRBJ1-1; v_gene: TRBV7-3; abundance: .; d_gene: TRBD1; CDR3aa: CASSSGQVNTEAFF; CDR3nt: TGTGCCAGCAGCTCCGGACAGGTGAACACTGAAGCTTTCTTT
j_gene: TRBJ2-3; v_gene: TRBV5-1; abundance: .; d_gene: .; CDR3aa: CASSLDRGSTDTQYF; CDR3nt: TGCGCCAGCAGCCTCGACCGGGGGAGCACAGATACGCAGTATTTT
j_gene: TRBJ1-1; v_gene: TRBV4-3; abundance: few; d_gene: .; CDR3aa: CASSQSWSTEAFF; CDR3nt: TGCGCCAGCAGCCAATCCTGGAGCACTGAAGCTTTCTTT
j_gene: TRBJ1-3; v_gene: TRBV7-2; abundance: once; d_gene: .; CDR3aa: CASSRLGTSGNTIYF; CDR3nt: TGTGCCAGCAGCCGCCTGGGCACCTCTGGAAACACCATATATTTT
j_gene: TRBJ1-4; v_gene: TRBV5-1; abundance: .; d_gene: .; CDR3aa: CASSSGVRHEKLFF; CDR3nt: TGCGCCAGCAGCTCCGGGGTTCGCCACGAAAAACTGTTTTTT
j_gene: TRBJ1-2; v_gene: TRBV6-5; abundance: .; d_gene: .; CDR3aa: CASSYSIGAYGYTF; CDR3nt: TGTGCCAGCAGTTACTCGATAGGGGCCTATGGCTACACCTTC
j_gene: TRBJ1-5; v_gene: TRBV7-9; abundance: .; d_gene: TRBD1; CDR3aa: CASSSTGGGNQPQHF; CDR3nt: TGTGCCAGCAGCTCCACAGGGGGCGGAAATCAGCCCCAGCATTTT
j_gene: TRBJ2-2; v_gene: TRBV7-2; abundance: .; d_gene: TRBD2; CDR3aa: CASSHGGWLPSTGELFF; CDR3nt: TGTGCCAGCAGCCACGGGGGGTGGCTTCCCTCCACCGGGGAGCTGTTTTTT
j_gene: TRBJ2-7; v_gene: TRBV19; abundance: .; d_gene: .; CDR3aa: CASSPGVGVNEQYF; CDR3nt: TGTGCCAGTAGTCCGGGCGTGGGAGTAAACGAGCAGTACTTC
j_gene: TRBJ2-1; v_gene: TRBV30; abundance: .; d_gene: .; CDR3aa: CAWSDRIEQFF; CDR3nt: TGTGCCTGGAGCGACAGGATTGAGCAGTTCTTC
j_gene: TRBJ1-6; v_gene: TRBV5-1; abundance: .; d_gene: TRBD1; CDR3aa: CASSSGTESMGRSPLHF; CDR3nt: TGCGCCAGCAGCTCGGGGACAGAGTCGATGGGACGTTCACCCCTCCACTTT
j_gene: TRBJ1-5; v_gene: TRBV7-9; abundance: .; d_gene: .; CDR3aa: CASSLDTLGGNQPQHF; CDR3nt: TGTGCCAGCAGCTTAGACACCCTCGGGGGCAATCAGCCCCAGCATTTT
j_gene: TRBJ1-4; v_gene: TRBV10-3; abundance: .; d_gene: .; CDR3aa: CAISDPDTGEKLFF; CDR3nt: TGTGCCATCAGTGACCCCGACACTGGTGAAAAACTGTTTTTT
j_gene: TRBJ1-1; v_gene: TRBV5-4; abundance: .; d_gene: .; CDR3aa: CASSIRTGTLGTEAFF; CDR3nt: TGTGCCAGCAGCATTCGGACGGGGACCCTGGGAACTGAAGCTTTCTTT
j_gene: TRBJ2-1; v_gene: TRBV7-9; abundance: .; d_gene: .; CDR3aa: CASSLEMNNEQFF; CDR3nt: TGTGCCAGCAGCTTAGAAATGAACAATGAGCAGTTCTTC
j_gene: TRBJ1-1; v_gene: TRBV6-5; abundance: .; d_gene: .; CDR3aa: CASKNVGETEAFF; CDR3nt: TGTGCCAGCAAGAACGTAGGGGAGACTGAAGCTTTCTTT
j_gene: TRBJ1-3; v_gene: TRBV7-9; abundance: .; d_gene: TRBD1; CDR3aa: CASSLGGTGKNTIYF; CDR3nt: TGTGCCAGCAGCTTAGGCGGGACAGGGAAAAACACCATATATTTT
j_gene: TRBJ1-6; v_gene: TRBV5-6; abundance: .; d_gene: TRBD1; CDR3aa: CASSFRDRVFSPLHF; CDR3nt: TGTGCCAGCAGCTTCCGGGACAGGGTATTTTCACCCCTCCACTTT
j_gene: TRBJ2-7; v_gene: TRBV29-1; abundance: .; d_gene: .; CDR3aa: CSVDGGEQYF; CDR3nt: TGCAGCGTTGATGGGGGCGAGCAGTACTTC
j_gene: TRBJ2-7; v_gene: TRBV5-1; abundance: .; d_gene: .; CDR3aa: CASSLTPAENSYEQYF; CDR3nt: TGCGCCAGCAGCTTGACCCCAGCGGAAAACTCCTACGAGCAGTACTTC
j_gene: TRBJ1-2; v_gene: TRBV19; abundance: .; d_gene: .; CDR3aa: CASSIRRAPNYGYTF; CDR3nt: TGTGCCAGTAGTATACGGAGAGCCCCGAACTATGGCTACACCTTC
j_gene: TRBJ2-5; v_gene: TRBV14; abundance: .; d_gene: .; CDR3aa: CASSQGTGGTQYF; CDR3nt: TGTGCCAGCAGCCAAGGGACCGGGGGGACCCAGTACTTC
j_gene: TRBJ2-2; v_gene: TRBV7-2; abundance: .; d_gene: TRBD1; CDR3aa: CASSYDRVANTGELFF; CDR3nt: TGTGCCAGCAGCTACGACAGGGTGGCGAACACCGGGGAGCTGTTTTTT
j_gene: TRBJ1-1; v_gene: TRBV5-4; abundance: .; d_gene: TRBD1; CDR3aa: CASSLGQATEAFF; CDR3nt: TGTGCCAGCAGCTTAGGACAGGCCACTGAAGCTTTCTTT
j_gene: TRBJ1-6; v_gene: TRBV19; abundance: .; d_gene: .; CDR3aa: CASSIDSAGRRHNSPLHF; CDR3nt: TGTGCCAGTAGTATAGATTCGGCAGGGCGGCGTCATAATTCACCCCTCCACTTT
j_gene: TRBJ2-3; v_gene: TRBV6-5; abundance: .; d_gene: .; CDR3aa: CASSYSLSEIDTQYF; CDR3nt: TGTGCCAGCAGTTACTCTTTATCCGAAATTGATACGCAGTATTTT
j_gene: TRBJ1-4; v_gene: TRBV5-5; abundance: .; d_gene: TRBD1; CDR3aa: CASSLWGQGEKLFF; CDR3nt: TGTGCCAGCAGCTTATGGGGACAGGGGGAAAAACTGTTTTTT
j_gene: TRBJ1-2; v_gene: TRBV5-1; abundance: .; d_gene: TRBD1; CDR3aa: CASSFTGEEGYTF; CDR3nt: TGCGCCAGCAGCTTTACAGGGGAAGAAGGCTACACCTTC
j_gene: TRBJ1-1; v_gene: TRBV5-4; abundance: .; d_gene: .; CDR3aa: CASSSAMDIVTEAFF; CDR3nt: TGTGCCAGCAGCTCTGCTATGGACATTGTCACTGAAGCTTTCTTT
j_gene: TRBJ1-5; v_gene: TRBV9; abundance: .; d_gene: TRBD1; CDR3aa: CASSEGAYSNQPQHF; CDR3nt: TGTGCCAGCAGCGAGGGGGCGTATAGCAATCAGCCCCAGCATTTT
j_gene: TRBJ2-1; v_gene: TRBV6-1; abundance: .; d_gene: .; CDR3aa: CASSEWGEEYNEQFF; CDR3nt: TGTGCCAGCAGTGAATGGGGGGAGGAATACAATGAGCAGTTCTTC
j_gene: TRBJ2-6; v_gene: TRBV4-3; abundance: .; d_gene: .; CDR3aa: CASSQDRGLSGANVLTF; CDR3nt: TGCGCCAGCAGCCAAGACAGGGGTCTCTCTGGGGCCAACGTCCTGACTTTC
j_gene: TRBJ2-5; v_gene: TRBV9; abundance: .; d_gene: .; CDR3aa: CASSATDRGWGPGETQYF; CDR3nt: TGTGCCAGCAGCGCCACTGATAGGGGGTGGGGACCTGGGGAGACCCAGTACTTC
j_gene: TRBJ1-5; v_gene: TRBV7-9; abundance: once; d_gene: .; CDR3aa: CASSGDNQPQHF; CDR3nt: TGTGCCAGCAGCGGTGACAATCAGCCCCAGCATTTT
j_gene: TRBJ2-7; v_gene: TRBV4-1; abundance: .; d_gene: TRBD2; CDR3aa: CASSRAGLGNGYEQYF; CDR3nt: TGCGCCAGCAGCCGAGCGGGACTCGGCAACGGGTACGAGCAGTACTTC
j_gene: TRBJ2-4; v_gene: TRBV19; abundance: .; d_gene: .; CDR3aa: CATTGGAKNIQYF; CDR3nt: TGTGCCACTACTGGGGGGGCCAAAAACATTCAGTACTTC
j_gene: TRBJ1-5; v_gene: TRBV9; abundance: .; d_gene: .; CDR3aa: CASSAGGHSNQPQHF; CDR3nt: TGTGCCAGCAGCGCCGGTGGGCATAGCAATCAGCCCCAGCATTTT